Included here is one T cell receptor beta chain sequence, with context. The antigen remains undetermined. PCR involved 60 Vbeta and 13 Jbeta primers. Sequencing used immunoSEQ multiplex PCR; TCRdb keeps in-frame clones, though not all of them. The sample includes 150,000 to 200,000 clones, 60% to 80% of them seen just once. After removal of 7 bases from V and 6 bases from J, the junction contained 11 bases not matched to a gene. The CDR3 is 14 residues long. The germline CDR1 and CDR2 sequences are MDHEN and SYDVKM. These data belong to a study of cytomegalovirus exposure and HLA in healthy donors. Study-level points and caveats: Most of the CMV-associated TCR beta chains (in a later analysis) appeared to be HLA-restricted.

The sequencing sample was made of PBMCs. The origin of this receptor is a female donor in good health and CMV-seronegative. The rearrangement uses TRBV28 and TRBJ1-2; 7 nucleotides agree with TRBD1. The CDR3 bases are TGTGCCAGCACCCCACAGGGGAGAGGAAATGGCTACACCTTC. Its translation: CASTPQGRGNGYTF.